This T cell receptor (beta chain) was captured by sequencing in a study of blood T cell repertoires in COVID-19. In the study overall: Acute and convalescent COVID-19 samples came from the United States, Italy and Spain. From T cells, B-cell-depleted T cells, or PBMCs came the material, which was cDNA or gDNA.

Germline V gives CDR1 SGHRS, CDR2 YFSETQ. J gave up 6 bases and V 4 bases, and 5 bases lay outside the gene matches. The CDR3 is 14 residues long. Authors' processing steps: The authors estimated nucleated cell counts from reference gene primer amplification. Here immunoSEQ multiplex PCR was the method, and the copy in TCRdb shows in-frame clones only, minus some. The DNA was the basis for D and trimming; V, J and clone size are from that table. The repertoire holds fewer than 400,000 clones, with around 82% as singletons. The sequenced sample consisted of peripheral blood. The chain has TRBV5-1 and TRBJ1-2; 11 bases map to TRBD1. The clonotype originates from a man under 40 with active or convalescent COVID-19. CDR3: CASSMGQGVDGYTF. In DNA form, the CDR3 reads TGCGCCAGCAGCATGGGACAGGGGGTGGATGGCTACACCTTC.